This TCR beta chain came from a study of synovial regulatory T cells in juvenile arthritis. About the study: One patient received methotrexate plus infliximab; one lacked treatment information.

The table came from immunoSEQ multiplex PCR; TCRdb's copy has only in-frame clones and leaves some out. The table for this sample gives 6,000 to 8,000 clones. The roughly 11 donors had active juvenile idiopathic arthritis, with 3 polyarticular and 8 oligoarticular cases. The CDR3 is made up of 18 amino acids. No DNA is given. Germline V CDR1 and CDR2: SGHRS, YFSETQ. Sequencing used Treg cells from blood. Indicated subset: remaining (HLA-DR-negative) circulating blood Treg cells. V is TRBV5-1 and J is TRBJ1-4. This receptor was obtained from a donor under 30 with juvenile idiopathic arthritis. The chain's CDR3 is CASSSQTSTLGTNEKLFF. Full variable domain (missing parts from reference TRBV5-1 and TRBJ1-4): KAGVTQTPRYLIKTRGQQVTLSCSPISGHRSVSWYQQTPGQGLQFLFEYFSETQRNKGNFPGRFSGRQFSNSRSEMNVSTLELGDSALYLCASSSQTSTLGTNEKLFFGSGTQLSVL.